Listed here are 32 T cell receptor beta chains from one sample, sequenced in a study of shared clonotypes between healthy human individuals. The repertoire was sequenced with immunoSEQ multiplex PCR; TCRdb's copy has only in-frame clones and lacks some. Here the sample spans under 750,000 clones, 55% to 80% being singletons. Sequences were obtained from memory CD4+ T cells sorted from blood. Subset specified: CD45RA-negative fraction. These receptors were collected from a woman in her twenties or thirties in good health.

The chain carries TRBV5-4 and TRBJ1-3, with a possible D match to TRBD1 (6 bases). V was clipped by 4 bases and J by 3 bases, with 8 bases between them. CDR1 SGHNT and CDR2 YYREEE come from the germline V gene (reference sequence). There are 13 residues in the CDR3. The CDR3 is CASSQTGGNTIYF. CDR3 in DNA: TGTGCCAGCAGCCAGACAGGTGGAAACACCATATATTTT.

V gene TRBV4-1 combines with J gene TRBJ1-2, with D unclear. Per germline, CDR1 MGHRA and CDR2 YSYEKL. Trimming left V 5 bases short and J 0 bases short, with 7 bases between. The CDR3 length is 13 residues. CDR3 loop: CASSYGANYGYTF. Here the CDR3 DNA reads TGCGCCAGCAGCTATGGCGCTAACTATGGCTACACCTTC.

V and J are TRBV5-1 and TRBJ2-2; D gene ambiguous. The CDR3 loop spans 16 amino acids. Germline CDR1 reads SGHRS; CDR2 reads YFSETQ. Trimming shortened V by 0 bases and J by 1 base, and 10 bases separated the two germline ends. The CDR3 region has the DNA TGCGCCAGCAGCTTGGACCTCCTGGGGAACACCGGGGAGCTGTTTTTT. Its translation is CASSLDLLGNTGELFF. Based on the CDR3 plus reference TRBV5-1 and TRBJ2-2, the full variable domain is KAGVTQTPRYLIKTRGQQVTLSCSPISGHRSVSWYQQTPGQGLQFLFEYFSETQRNKGNFPGRFSGRQFSNSRSEMNVSTLELGDSALYLCASSLDLLGNTGELFFGEGSRLTVL.

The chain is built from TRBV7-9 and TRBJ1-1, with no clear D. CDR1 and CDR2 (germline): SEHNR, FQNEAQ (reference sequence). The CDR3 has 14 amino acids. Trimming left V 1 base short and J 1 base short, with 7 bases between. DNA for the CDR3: TGTGCCAGCAGCTTAGAGGGAGAGAACACTGAAGCTTTCTTT. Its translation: CASSLEGENTEAFF.

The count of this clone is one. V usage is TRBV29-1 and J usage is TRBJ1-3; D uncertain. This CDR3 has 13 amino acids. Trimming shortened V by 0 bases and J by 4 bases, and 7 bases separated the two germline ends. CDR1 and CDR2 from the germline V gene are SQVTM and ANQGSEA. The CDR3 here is CSVEDTSGNTIYF. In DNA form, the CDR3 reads TGCAGCGTTGAAGATACGTCGGGAAACACCATATATTTT.

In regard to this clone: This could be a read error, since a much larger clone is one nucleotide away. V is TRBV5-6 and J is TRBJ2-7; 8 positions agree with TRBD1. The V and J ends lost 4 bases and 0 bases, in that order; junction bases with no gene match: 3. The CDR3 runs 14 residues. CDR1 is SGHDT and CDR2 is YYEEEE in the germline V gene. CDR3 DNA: TGTGCCAGCAGCCGACAGGGGAGCTCCTACGAGCAGTACTTC. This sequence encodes CASSRQGSSYEQYF. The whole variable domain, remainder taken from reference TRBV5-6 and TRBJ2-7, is DAGVTQSPTHLIKTRGQQVTLRCSPKSGHDTVSWYQQALGQGPQFIFQYYEEEERQRGNFPDRFSGHQFPNYSSELNVNALLLGDSALYLCASSRQGSSYEQYFGPGTRLTVT.

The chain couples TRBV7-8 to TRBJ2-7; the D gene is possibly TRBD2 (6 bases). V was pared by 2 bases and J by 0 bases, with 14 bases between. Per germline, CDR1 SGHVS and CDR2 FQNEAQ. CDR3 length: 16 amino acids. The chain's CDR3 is CASSLLRGGASYEQYF. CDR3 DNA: TGTGCCAGCAGCTTACTTCGGGGCGGGGCCTCCTACGAGCAGTACTTC.

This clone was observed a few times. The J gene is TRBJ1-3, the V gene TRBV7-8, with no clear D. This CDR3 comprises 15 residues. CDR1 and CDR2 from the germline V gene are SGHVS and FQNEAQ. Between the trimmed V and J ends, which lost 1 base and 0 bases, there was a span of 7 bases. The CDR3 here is CASSLVMSSGNTIYF. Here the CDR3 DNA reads TGTGCCAGCAGCTTAGTTATGAGCTCTGGAAACACCATATATTTT.

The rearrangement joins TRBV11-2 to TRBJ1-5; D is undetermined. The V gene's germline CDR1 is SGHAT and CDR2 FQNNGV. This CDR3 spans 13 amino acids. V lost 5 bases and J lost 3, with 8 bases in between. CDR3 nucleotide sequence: TGTGCCAGCAGCCGAGGGTTCAATCAGCCCCAGCATTTT. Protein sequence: CASSRGFNQPQHF.

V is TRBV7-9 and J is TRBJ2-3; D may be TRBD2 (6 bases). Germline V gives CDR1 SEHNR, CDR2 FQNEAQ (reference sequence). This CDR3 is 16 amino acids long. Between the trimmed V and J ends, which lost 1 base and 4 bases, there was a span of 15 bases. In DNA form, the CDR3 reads TGTGCCAGCAGCTTAGAAGGAGGGATTGTAGCAGATACGCAGTATTTT. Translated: CASSLEGGIVADTQYF.

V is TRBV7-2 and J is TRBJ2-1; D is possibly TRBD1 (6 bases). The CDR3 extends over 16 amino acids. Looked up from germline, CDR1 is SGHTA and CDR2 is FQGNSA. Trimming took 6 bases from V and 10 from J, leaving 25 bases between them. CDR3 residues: CASSHTWGRSGAEQFF. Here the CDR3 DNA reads TGTGCCAGCAGTCACACTTGGGGGCGGTCAGGTGCCGAGCAGTTCTTC.

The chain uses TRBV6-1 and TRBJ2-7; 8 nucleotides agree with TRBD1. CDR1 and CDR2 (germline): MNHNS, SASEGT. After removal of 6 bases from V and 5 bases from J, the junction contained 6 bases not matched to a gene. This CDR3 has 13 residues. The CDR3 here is CASRSGQGNEQYF. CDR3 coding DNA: TGTGCCAGCAGAAGCGGACAGGGCAACGAGCAGTACTTC.

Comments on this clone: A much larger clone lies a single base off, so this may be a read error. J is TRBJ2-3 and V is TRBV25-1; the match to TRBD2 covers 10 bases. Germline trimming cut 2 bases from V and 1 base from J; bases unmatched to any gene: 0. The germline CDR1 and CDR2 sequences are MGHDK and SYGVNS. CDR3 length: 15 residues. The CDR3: CASSELAGGTDTQYF. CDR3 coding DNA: TGTGCCAGCAGTGAACTAGCGGGAGGCACAGATACGCAGTATTTT.

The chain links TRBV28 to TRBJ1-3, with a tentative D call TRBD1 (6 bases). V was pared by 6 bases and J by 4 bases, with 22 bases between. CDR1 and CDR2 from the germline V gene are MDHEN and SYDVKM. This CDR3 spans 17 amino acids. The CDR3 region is CASRGVEGEINGNTIYF. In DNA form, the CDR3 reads TGTGCCAGCAGGGGGGTCGAGGGGGAAATCAACGGAAACACCATATATTTT.

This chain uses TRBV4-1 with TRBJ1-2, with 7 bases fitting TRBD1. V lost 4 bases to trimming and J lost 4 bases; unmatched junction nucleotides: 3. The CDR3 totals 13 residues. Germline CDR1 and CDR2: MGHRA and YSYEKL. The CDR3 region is CASSLDRSYGYTF. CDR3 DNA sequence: TGCGCCAGCAGCCTGGACAGGAGCTATGGCTACACCTTC.

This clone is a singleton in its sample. The CDR3 here is CASSPRVAPGNEQFF. CDR3 DNA: TGTGCCAGCAGTCCCCGAGTAGCGCCGGGCAATGAGCAGTTCTTC. The genes are TRBV6-5 and TRBJ2-1; tentative D call: TRBD2 (5 bases). V was trimmed by 5 bases and J by 6 bases, leaving 17 bases between them. The CDR3 totals 15 residues. CDR1 and CDR2 (germline): MNHEY, SVGAGI.

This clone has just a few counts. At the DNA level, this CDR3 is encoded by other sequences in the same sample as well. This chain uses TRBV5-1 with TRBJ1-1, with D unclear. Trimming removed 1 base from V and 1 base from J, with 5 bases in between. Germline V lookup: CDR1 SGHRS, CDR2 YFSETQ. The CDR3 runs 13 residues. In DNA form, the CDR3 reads TGCGCCAGCAGCTTGCCCGGGAACACTGAAGCTTTCTTT. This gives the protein CASSLPGNTEAFF.

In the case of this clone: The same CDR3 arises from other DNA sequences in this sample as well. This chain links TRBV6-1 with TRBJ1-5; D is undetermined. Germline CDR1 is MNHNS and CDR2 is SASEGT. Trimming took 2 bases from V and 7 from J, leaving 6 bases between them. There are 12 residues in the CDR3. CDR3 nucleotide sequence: TGTGCCAGCAGTGAACTGGGACAGCCCCAGCATTTT. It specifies CASSELGQPQHF.

CDR3 DNA: TGTGCCAGCAGCCGCGGACAGAGCTCCTACGAGCAGTACTTC. This codes for CASSRGQSSYEQYF. J is TRBJ2-7 and V is TRBV5-5; the D gene is possibly TRBD1 (6 bases). The V end lost 4 bases, the J end lost 0 bases, and 11 bases lay between the germline ends. The CDR3 totals 14 residues. CDR1 is SGHKS, CDR2 YYEKEE, per germline (reference sequence).

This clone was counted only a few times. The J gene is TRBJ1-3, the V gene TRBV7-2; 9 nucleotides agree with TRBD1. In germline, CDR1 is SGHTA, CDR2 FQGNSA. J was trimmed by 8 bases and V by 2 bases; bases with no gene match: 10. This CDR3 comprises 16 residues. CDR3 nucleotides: TGTGCCAGCAGCTTATCCCCGATGACAGGGGGGGACACCATATATTTT. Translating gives CASSLSPMTGGDTIYF.

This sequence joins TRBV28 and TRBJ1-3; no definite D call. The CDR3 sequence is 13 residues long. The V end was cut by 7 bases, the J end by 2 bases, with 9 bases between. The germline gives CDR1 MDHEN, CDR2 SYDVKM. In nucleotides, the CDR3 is TGTGCCAGCACGACTCTCCCTGGAAACACCATATATTTT. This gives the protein CASTTLPGNTIYF.

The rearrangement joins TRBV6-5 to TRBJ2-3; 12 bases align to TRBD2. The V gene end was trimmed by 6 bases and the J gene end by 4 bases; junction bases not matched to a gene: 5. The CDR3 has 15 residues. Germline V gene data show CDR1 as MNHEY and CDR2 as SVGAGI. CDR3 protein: CASSLAGGPSDTQYF. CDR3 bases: TGTGCCAGCAGCCTAGCGGGAGGGCCTTCAGATACGCAGTATTTT.

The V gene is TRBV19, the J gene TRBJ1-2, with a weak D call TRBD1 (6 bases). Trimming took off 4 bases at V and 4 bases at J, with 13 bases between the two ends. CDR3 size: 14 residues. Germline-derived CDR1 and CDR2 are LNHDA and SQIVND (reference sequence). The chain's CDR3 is CASSTRDRLYGYTF. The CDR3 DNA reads TGTGCCAGTAGTACACGAGACAGGCTCTATGGCTACACCTTC.

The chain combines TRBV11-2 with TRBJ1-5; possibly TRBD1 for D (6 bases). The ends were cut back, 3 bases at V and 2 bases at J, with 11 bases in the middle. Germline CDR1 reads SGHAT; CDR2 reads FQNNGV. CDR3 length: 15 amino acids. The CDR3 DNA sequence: TGTGCCAGCAGCTTGGGGGGGCTCGGCAATCAGCCCCAGCATTTT. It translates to CASSLGGLGNQPQHF.

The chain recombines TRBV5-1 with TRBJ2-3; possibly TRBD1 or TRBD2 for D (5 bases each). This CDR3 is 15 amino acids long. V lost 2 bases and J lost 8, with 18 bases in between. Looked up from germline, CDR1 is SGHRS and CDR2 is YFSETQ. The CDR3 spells CASSLAADGGGTQYF. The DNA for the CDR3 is TGCGCCAGCAGCTTAGCGGCGGACGGTGGGGGTACGCAGTATTTT.

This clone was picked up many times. The CDR3 loop is CATIVPGAGNQPQHF. The CDR3 coding sequence is TGTGCCACCATAGTCCCCGGGGCCGGCAATCAGCCCCAGCATTTT. V usage is TRBV6-1 and J usage is TRBJ1-5; D possibly corresponds to TRBD1 (5 bases). CDR1 MNHNS and CDR2 SASEGT come from the germline V gene. V lost 10 bases to trimming and J lost 2 bases, with 18 bases between them. The CDR3 spans 15 residues.

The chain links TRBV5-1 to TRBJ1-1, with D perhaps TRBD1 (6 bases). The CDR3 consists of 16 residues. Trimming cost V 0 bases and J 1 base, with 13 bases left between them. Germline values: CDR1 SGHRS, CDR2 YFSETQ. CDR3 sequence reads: CASSLGLTGSNTEAFF. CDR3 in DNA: TGCGCCAGCAGCTTGGGACTGACAGGTTCGAACACTGAAGCTTTCTTT. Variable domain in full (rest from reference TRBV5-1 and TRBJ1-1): KAGVTQTPRYLIKTRGQQVTLSCSPISGHRSVSWYQQTPGQGLQFLFEYFSETQRNKGNFPGRFSGRQFSNSRSEMNVSTLELGDSALYLCASSLGLTGSNTEAFFGQGTRLTVV.

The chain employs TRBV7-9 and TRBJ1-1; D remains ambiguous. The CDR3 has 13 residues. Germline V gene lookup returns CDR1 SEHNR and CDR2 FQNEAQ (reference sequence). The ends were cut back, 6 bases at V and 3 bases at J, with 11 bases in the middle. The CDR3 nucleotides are TGTGCCAGCAGTTTAAAGGTAGACACTGAAGCTTTCTTT. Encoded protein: CASSLKVDTEAFF.

For the CDR3, the DNA is TGCGCCAGCAGCTACGGAGGGGTGAACAGGGGTCGGGTGCCAGATACGCAGTATTTT. It translates to CASSYGGVNRGRVPDTQYF. The rearrangement joins TRBV5-1 to TRBJ2-3; a possible D gene is TRBD1 (7 bases). Trimming removed 3 bases at V and 4 bases at J, with 27 bases between. This CDR3 is built from 19 residues. The V gene's germline CDR1 is SGHRS and CDR2 YFSETQ.

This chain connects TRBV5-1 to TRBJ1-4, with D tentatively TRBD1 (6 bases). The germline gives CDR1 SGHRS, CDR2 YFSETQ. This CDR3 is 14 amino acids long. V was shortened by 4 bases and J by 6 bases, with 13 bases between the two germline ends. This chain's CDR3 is CASSLDSNDEKLFF. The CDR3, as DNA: TGCGCCAGCAGCCTGGACAGTAACGATGAAAAACTGTTTTTT.

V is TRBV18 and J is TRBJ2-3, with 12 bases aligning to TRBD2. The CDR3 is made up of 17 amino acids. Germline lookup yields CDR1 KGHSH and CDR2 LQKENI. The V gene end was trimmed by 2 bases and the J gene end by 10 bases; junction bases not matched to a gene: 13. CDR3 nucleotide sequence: TGTGCCAGCTCACCAGGACTAGCGGGACCCCCGGCAAAGGCGCAGTATTTT. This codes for CASSPGLAGPPAKAQYF.

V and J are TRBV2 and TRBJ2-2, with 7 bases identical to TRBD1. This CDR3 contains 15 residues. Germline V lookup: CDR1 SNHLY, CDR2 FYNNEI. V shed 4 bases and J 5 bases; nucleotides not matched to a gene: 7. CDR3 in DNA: TGTGCCAGCAGTGGTATGACAGGGCCAACCGGGGAGCTGTTTTTT. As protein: CASSGMTGPTGELFF.